Given below is one T cell receptor beta chain in context. Antigen: not known. This specimen belongs to a study of shared clonotypes between healthy human individuals. Findings of the study overall: Sampling covered blood only; tissue repertoires likely differ.

Germline-derived CDR1 and CDR2 are WSHSY and SAAADI. The CDR3 spans 13 residues. V was clipped by 8 bases and J by 6 bases, with 17 bases between them. Selected positively for CCR7 and CD45RO-negative, naive CD8 cells excluded terminally differentiated effector memory CD45RA+ cells. Libraries were prepared by immunoSEQ multiplex PCR; TCRdb keeps only in-frame clonotypes and omits some of them. The repertoire holds hundreds of thousands of clones, with about 96% as singletons. The rearrangement uses TRBV10-2 and TRBJ2-7; possibly TRBD1 or TRBD2 for D (5 bases each). The sequence came from a woman aged 25 to 39 in good health. The source material was naive CD8+ T cells sorted from blood. The CDR3: CASGVEGWGEQYF. CDR3 nucleotide sequence: TGCGCCAGCGGGGTCGAGGGGTGGGGCGAGCAGTACTTC.